This TCR beta chain emerged from a study of cytomegalovirus exposure and HLA in healthy donors. General study points: A later analysis found first-cohort TCR clusters tended to co-occur in the 90 to 150 validation repertoires. Testing in vitro showed a few CMV-associated chains specific for CMV antigens. There were some public TCRs occurring in many donors, but most TCR sequences were rare.

Note on this clone: Its antigen is still unknown.

TCRdb keeps only in-frame clones here, not all; method: immunoSEQ multiplex PCR. Seen here are about 140,000 clones, about 80% observed once, and the top ten hold about 27%. Germline values: CDR1 LGHNA, CDR2 YSLEER. V lost 0 bases and J lost 9, with 9 bases in between. CDR3 size: 13 residues. The receptor's source is a man aged 30-40 years in good health and CMV-seropositive. Sequenced input: PBMCs. The genes are TRBV4-3 and TRBJ2-1; D is uncertain. CDR3 loop: CASSQDPSGEQFF. The CDR3 nucleotides are TGCGCCAGCAGCCAAGATCCCTCAGGTGAGCAGTTCTTC.